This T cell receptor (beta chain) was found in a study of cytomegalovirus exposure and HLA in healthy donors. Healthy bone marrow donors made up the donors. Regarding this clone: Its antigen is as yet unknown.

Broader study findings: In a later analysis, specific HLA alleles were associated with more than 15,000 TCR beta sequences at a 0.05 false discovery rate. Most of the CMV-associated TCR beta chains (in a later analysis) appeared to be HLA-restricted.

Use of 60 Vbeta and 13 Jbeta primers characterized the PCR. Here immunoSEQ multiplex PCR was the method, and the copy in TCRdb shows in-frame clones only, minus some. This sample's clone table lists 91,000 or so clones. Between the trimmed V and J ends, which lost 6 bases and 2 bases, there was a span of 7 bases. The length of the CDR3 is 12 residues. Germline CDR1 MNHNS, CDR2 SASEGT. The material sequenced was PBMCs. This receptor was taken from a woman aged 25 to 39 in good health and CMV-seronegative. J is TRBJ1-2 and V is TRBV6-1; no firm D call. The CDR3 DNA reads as TGTGCCAGCAGAATATCCAACTATGGCTACACCTTC. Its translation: CASRISNYGYTF.